The clone carrying this T cell receptor beta chain occurred many times. The record originates from a study of human T cells and chemical hapten exposure. For the study at large: Weekly diphenylcyclopropenone doses were given to patients' scalps across the approximately 26-week study. The patch tests put 0.01% DPC on the skin of the upper back and were read 6 days later.

As for time point: pre-sensitization, week 0. The treatment was: therapeutic diphenylcyclopropenone sensitization with weekly scalp DPC. Germline lookup yields CDR1 ENHRY and CDR2 SYGVKD. V shed 3 bases and J 4 bases; nucleotides not matched to a gene: 4. The length of the CDR3 is 14 residues. It was the library that attached unique molecular identifiers to individual cDNA molecules. Authors' processing steps: Counts of TCRs in each sample centred on a median of around 92,000 and extended from roughly 25,000 to 750,000. TCRdb reprocessed the RACE reads via MiXCR and lists one record per CDR3 protein. Clone size and V and J calls follow TCRdb, not the original study. The sample has roughly 380,000 distinct CDR3 sequences, roughly 5% seen once.

The specimen comprised whole blood, sampled in connection with sensitization to the hapten diphenylcyclopropenone (DPC). The sequence was collected from a woman in her forties or fifties with alopecia areata. Some clones in this sample may be carry-over from other donors' samples. The V call is TRBV10-3, the J call TRBJ1-1, with 8 nucleotides matching TRBD1. Here the CDR3 reads CAISDRGRGTEAFF. The CDR3 bases are TGTGCCATCAGTGACAGGGGGCGAGGCACTGAAGCTTTCTTT.